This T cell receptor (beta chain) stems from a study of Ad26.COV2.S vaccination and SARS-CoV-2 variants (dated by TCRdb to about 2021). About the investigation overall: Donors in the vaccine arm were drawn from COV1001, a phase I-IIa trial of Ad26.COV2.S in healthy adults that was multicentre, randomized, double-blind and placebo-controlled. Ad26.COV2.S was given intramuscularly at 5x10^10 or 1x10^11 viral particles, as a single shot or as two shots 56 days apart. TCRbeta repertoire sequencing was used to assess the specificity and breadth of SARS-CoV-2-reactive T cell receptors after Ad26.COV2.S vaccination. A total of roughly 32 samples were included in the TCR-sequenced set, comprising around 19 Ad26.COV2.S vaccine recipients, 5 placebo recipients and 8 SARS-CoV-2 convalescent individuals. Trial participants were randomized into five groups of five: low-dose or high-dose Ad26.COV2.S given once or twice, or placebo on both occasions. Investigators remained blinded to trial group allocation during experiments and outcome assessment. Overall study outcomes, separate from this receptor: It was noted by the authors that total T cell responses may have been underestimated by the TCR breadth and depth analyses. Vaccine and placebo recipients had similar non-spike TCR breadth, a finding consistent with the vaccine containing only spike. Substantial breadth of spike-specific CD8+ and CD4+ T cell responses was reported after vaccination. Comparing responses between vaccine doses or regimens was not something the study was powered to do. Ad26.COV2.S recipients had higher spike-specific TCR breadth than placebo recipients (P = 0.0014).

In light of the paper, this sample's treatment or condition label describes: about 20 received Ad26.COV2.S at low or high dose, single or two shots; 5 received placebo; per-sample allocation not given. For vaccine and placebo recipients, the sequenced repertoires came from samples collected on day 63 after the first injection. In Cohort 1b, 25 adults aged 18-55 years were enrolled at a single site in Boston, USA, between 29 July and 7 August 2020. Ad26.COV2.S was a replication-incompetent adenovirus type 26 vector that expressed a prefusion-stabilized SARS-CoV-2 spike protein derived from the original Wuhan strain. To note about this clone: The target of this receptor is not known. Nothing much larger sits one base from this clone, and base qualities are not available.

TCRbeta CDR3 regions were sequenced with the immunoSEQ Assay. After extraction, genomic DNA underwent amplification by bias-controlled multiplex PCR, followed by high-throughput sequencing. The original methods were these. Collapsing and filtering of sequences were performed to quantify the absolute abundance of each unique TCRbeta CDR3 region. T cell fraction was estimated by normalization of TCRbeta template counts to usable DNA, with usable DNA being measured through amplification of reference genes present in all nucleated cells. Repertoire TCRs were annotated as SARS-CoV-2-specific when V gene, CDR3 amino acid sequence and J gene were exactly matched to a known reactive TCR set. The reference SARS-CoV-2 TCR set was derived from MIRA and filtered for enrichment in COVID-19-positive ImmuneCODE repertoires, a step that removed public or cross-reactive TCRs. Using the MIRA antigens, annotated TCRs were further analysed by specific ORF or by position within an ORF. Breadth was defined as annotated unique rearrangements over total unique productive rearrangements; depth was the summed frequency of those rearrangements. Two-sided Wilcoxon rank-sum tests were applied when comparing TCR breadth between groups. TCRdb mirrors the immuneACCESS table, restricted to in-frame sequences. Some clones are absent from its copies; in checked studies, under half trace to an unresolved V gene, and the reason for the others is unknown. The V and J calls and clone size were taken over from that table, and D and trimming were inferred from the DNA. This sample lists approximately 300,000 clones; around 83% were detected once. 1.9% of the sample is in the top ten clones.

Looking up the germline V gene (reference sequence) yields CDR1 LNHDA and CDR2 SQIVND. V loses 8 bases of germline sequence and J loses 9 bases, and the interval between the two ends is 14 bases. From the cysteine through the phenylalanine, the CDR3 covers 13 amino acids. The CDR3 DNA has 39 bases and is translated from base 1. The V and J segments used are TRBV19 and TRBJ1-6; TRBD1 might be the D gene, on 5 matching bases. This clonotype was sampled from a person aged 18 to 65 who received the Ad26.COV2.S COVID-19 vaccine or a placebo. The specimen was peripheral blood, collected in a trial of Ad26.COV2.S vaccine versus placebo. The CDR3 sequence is CASLRDRGSPLHF. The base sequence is TGTGCCAGTCTACGGGACCGTGGTTCACCCCTCCACTTT.